This T cell receptor (beta chain) was obtained from a study of post-analysis software for immune sequencing data. Whole-study context: Both relapsing-remitting and secondary progressive multiple sclerosis featured among the disease courses, as did progressive-relapsing multiple sclerosis.

cDNA libraries of TCR beta carried unique molecular identifiers. TCRdb called the PCR reads again in MiXCR, with one record for every CDR3 protein. The table lists about 210,000 distinct CDR3 sequences, 29% of them singletons. Study-level points and caveats: Pronounced co-clustering by F measure was evident among identically batched samples. Controls showed lower frequencies than patients for roughly five TRBV segments, and TRBV5-6, TRBV5-1 and TRBV20-1 were among these.

CDR1 is LNHNV and CDR2 is YYDKDF in the germline V gene (reference sequence). The CDR3 is 15 residues long. This clonotype was detected once. The antigen is unknown. A much larger clone is a single base away; this may be a read error. Input material: blood. The TCR sequence derives from a girl under 18 with multiple sclerosis. V gene TRBV15 combines with J gene TRBJ2-4; D unclear. As DNA, the CDR3 is TGTGCCACCTGCAGAGAATCGGGTCACCGGAACATTCAGTACTTC. Encoded protein: CATCRESGHRNIQYF. Drawing the rest from reference TRBV15 and TRBJ2-4, the complete variable domain is DAMVIQNPRYQVTQFGKPVTLSCSQTLNHNVMYWYQQKSSQAPKLLFHYYDKDFNNEADTPDNFQSRRPNTSFCFLDIRSPGLGDTAMYLCATCRESGHRNIQYFGAGTRLSVL.